This T cell receptor (beta chain) comes out of a study of T-cell memory formation after mild COVID-19. Across the study: Largely, the TCR clusters proved donor specific.

TCRdb re-analysed the 5' RACE reads in MiXCR, keeping a single row per CDR3 protein. The data show 450,000 to 700,000 distinct CDR3 sequences, about a sixth seen once. V lost 2 bases and J 7 bases, leaving 9 bases between the germline ends. The CDR3 has 13 amino acids. In germline, CDR1 is SEHNR, CDR2 FQNEAQ (reference sequence). There are a few counts of this clonotype. The clonotype originates from an adult woman who had mild COVID-19 (a few samples of this study predate the infection). Cell type and time point are not known. The chain couples TRBV7-9 to TRBJ2-1, with D possibly matching TRBD2 (6 bases). Sequencing used PBMCs or a T cell subset sorted from them (not recorded which). The CDR3 here is CASSLWEENEQFF. CDR3 nucleotide sequence: TGTGCCAGCAGCTTATGGGAGGAGAATGAGCAGTTCTTC.